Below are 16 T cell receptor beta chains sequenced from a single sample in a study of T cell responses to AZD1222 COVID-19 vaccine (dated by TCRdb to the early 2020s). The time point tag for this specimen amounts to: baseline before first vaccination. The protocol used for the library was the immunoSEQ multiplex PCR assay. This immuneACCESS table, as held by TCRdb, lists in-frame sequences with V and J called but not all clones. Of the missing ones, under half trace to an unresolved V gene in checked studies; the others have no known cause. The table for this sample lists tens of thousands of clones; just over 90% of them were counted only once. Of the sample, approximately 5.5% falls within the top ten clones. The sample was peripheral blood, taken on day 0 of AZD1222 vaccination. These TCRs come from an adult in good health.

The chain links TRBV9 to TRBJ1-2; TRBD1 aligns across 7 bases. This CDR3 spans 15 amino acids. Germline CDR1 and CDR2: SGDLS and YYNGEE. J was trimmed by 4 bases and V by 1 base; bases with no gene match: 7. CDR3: CASSVTLQGGYGYTF. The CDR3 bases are TGTGCCAGCAGCGTAACTCTTCAGGGGGGCTATGGCTACACCTTC.

Here the CDR3 reads CASSQDFEAENSYNEQFF. The CDR3 nucleotides read TGCGCCAGCAGCCAAGATTTTGAAGCGGAGAACTCCTACAATGAGCAGTTCTTC. The chain has TRBV4-3 and TRBJ2-1, with a tentative D call TRBD2 (5 bases). Between the trimmed V and J ends, which lost 0 bases and 0 bases, there was a span of 15 bases. Per germline, CDR1 LGHNA and CDR2 YSLEER. The CDR3 runs to 18 residues.

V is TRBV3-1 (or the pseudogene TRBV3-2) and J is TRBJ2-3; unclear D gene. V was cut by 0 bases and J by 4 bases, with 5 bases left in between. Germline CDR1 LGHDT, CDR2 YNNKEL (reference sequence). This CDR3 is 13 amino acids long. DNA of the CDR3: TGTGCCAGCAGCCAAGAAGTCCCAGATACGCAGTATTTT. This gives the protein CASSQEVPDTQYF.

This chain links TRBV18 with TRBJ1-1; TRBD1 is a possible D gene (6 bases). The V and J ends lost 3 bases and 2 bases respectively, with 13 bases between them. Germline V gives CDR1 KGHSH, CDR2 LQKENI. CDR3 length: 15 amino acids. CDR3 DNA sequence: TGTGCCAGCTCACCCCGAGGACAGCAAAACACTGAAGCTTTCTTT. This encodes CASSPRGQQNTEAFF. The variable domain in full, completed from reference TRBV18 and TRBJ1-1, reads NAGVMQNPRHLVRRRGQEARLRCSPMKGHSHVYWYRQLPEEGLKFMVYLQKENIIDESGMPKERFSAEFPKEGPSILRIQQVVRGDSAAYFCASSPRGQQNTEAFFGQGTRLTVV.

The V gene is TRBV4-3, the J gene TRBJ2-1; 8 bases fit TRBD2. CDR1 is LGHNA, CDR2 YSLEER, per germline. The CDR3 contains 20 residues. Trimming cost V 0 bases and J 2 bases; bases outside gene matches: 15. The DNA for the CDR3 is TGCGCCAGCAGCCAAGAATCCCCTTCTGGTCTTAGCGGGGCCTACAATGAGCAGTTCTTC. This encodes CASSQESPSGLSGAYNEQFF.

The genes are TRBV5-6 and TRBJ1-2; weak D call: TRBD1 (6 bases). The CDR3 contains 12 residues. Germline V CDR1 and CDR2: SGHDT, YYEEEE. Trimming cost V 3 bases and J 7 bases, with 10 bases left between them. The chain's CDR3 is CASSSQGLGYTF. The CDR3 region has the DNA TGTGCCAGCAGCTCCCAGGGGCTTGGCTACACCTTC. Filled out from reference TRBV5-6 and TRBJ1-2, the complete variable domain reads DAGVTQSPTHLIKTRGQQVTLRCSPKSGHDTVSWYQQALGQGPQFIFQYYEEEERQRGNFPDRFSGHQFPNYSSELNVNALLLGDSALYLCASSSQGLGYTFGSGTRLTVV.

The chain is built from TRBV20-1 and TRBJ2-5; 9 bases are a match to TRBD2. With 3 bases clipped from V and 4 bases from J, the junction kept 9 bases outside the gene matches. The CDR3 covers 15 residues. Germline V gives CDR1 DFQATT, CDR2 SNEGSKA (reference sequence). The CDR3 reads CSASVGGRARETQYF. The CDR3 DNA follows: TGCAGTGCTAGTGTGGGCGGGAGGGCCAGAGAGACCCAGTACTTC.

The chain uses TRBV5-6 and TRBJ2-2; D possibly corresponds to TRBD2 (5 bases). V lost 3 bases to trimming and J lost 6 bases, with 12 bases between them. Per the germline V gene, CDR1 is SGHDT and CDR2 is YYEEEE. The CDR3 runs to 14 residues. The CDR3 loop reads CASSSTSNPGELFF. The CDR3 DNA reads TGTGCCAGCAGCTCCACTAGTAACCCCGGGGAGCTGTTTTTT.

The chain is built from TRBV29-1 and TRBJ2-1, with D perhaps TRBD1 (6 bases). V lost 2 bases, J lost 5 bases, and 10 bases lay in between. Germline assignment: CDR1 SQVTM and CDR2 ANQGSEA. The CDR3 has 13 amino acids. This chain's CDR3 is CSVEKDSNNEQFF. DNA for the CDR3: TGCAGCGTTGAAAAGGACAGCAACAATGAGCAGTTCTTC.

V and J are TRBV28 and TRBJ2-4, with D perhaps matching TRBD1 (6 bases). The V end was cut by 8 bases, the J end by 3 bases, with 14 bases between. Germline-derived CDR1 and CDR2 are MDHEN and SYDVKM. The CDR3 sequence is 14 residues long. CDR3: CASGGLGVKNIQYF. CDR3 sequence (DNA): TGTGCCAGCGGGGGCCTTGGGGTCAAAAACATTCAGTACTTC.

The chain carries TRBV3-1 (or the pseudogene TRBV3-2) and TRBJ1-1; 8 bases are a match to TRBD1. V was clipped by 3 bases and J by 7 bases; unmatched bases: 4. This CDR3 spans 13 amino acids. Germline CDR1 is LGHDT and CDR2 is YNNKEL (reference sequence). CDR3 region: CASSQQGAGEAFF. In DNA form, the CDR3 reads TGTGCCAGCAGCCAGCAGGGGGCTGGTGAAGCTTTCTTT.

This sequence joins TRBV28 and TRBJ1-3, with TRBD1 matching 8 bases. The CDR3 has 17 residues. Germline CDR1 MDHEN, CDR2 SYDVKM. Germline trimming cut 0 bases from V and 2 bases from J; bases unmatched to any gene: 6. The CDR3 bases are TGTGCCAGCAGTTTATGGGAGGACAGGGCGGCTGGAAACACCATATATTTT. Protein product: CASSLWEDRAAGNTIYF.

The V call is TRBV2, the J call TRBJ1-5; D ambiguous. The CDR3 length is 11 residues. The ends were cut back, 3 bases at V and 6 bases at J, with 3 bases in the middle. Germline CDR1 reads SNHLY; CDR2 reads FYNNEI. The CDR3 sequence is CASSDPQPQHF. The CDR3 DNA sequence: TGTGCCAGCAGTGACCCTCAGCCCCAGCATTTT.

The CDR3 region has the DNA TGCGCCAGCAGCTTGGGCTCTGGAAACACCATATATTTT. Protein: CASSLGSGNTIYF. V and J are TRBV5-1 and TRBJ1-3; no reliable D call. Deletions cut 0 bases from V and 0 bases from J, with 1 base between. This CDR3 is built from 13 residues. Germline V gene lookup returns CDR1 SGHRS and CDR2 YFSETQ.

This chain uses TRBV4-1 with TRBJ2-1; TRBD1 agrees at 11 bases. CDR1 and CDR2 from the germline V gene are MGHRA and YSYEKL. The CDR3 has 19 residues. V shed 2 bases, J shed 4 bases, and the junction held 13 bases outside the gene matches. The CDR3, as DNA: TGCGCCAGCAGCCAATCGGACAGGGGGCAAATAGCGGTATACAATGAGCAGTTCTTC. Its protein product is CASSQSDRGQIAVYNEQFF.

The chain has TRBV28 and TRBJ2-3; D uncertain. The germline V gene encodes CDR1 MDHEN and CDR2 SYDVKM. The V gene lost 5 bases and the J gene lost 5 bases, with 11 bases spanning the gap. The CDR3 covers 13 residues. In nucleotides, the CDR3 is TGTGCCAGCAGTCCTGGATTCGGAGATACGCAGTATTTT. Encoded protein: CASSPGFGDTQYF.